This entry lists 16 T cell receptor beta chains sequenced from one sample in a study of PD-L1 blockade in urothelial cancer. Described time point: peripheral blood 6 weeks after treatment start. Profiled with immunoSEQ multiplex PCR; TCRdb holds only in-frame clones, not every one. The sample holds about 130,000 clones, 86% seen once. Sequencing used PBMCs, obtained around atezolizumab (anti-PD-L1) treatment. These receptors all come from a man aged 45-65 years with urothelial cancer.

The chain combines TRBV7-9 with TRBJ1-1; 9 nucleotides match TRBD1. V lost 5 bases, J lost 4 bases, and 5 bases stayed unmatched. This CDR3 is 14 amino acids long. The germline V gene encodes CDR1 SEHNR and CDR2 FQNEAQ (reference sequence). Written as DNA, the CDR3 is TGTGCCAGCAGCCGGGACAGGGTGGGCACTGAAGCTTTCTTT. It encodes CASSRDRVGTEAFF. The full variable domain, with the rest looked up from reference TRBV7-9 and TRBJ1-1, is DTGVSQNPRHKITKRGQNVTFRCDPISEHNRLYWYRQTLGQGPEFLTYFQNEAQLEKSRLLSDRFSAERPKGSFSTLEIQRTEQGDSAMYLCASSRDRVGTEAFFGQGTRLTVV.

With respect to this clone: The sample carries other DNA sequences with the same CDR3. The chain combines TRBV4-1 with TRBJ2-7; 7 nucleotides line up with TRBD1. Germline V gene data show CDR1 as MGHRA and CDR2 as YSYEKL. V dropped 3 bases and J dropped 3; count of bases not matched to a gene: 2. CDR3 length: 13 residues. The CDR3 DNA is TGCGCCAGCAGCCAGAGGGACAGCTACGAGCAGTACTTC. Residues: CASSQRDSYEQYF.

This clone was seen only once. The chain is built from TRBV19 and TRBJ2-3; TRBD2 might be the D (6 bases). The CDR3 runs to 15 residues. Trimming removed 3 bases from V and 2 bases from J, with 12 bases in between. Germline V CDR1 and CDR2: LNHDA, SQIVND (reference sequence). The CDR3 loop reads CASSIGGRNTDTQYF. The CDR3 DNA reads as TGTGCCAGTAGTATTGGAGGGAGAAACACAGATACGCAGTATTTT. The complete variable domain, with remaining parts taken from reference TRBV19 and TRBJ2-3, reads DGGITQSPKYLFRKEGQNVTLSCEQNLNHDAMYWYRQDPGQGLRLIYYSQIVNDFQKGDIAEGYSVSREKKESFPLTVTSAQKNPTAFYLCASSIGGRNTDTQYFGPGTRLTVL.

The chain combines TRBV10-3 with TRBJ2-1; 16 nucleotides match TRBD2. The CDR3 has 16 residues. V dropped 2 bases and J dropped 13; count of bases not matched to a gene: 8. CDR1 and CDR2 (germline): ENHRY, SYGVKD. The CDR3 DNA is TGTGCCATCAGTGAGCCGGGACTAGCGGGAGGGCCCGACCAGTTCTTC. It encodes CAISEPGLAGGPDQFF.

The CDR3 here is CASSPPGLAVHEQYF. The CDR3 nucleotides are TGTGCCAGCTCACCACCGGGACTAGCTGTCCACGAGCAGTACTTC. This chain connects TRBV18 to TRBJ2-7, with 9 bases identical to TRBD2. In germline, CDR1 is KGHSH, CDR2 LQKENI. The CDR3 runs to 15 residues. The V and J ends lost 0 bases and 5 bases, in that order; junction bases with no gene match: 5.

This chain connects TRBV19 to TRBJ2-1; maybe TRBD1 (5 bases). Germline V gives CDR1 LNHDA, CDR2 SQIVND (reference sequence). The CDR3 sequence is 15 residues long. V gave up 6 bases and J gave up 2 bases, with 14 bases separating them. CDR3 amino acids: CASRWSGQTYNEQFF. The DNA for the CDR3 is TGTGCCAGTAGATGGTCCGGACAAACCTACAATGAGCAGTTCTTC.

The chain couples TRBV6-4 to TRBJ2-6; D is undetermined. V lost 6 bases to trimming and J lost 0 bases, with 9 bases between them. CDR1 is MRHNA and CDR2 is SNTAGT in the germline V gene. The CDR3 sequence is 15 residues long. CDR3 region: CASRKEDSGANVLTF. CDR3 in DNA: TGTGCCAGCAGAAAAGAGGACTCTGGGGCCAACGTCCTGACTTTC.

V and J are TRBV27 and TRBJ2-7; 8 bases are a match to TRBD1. Trimming at V came to 4 bases and at J to 1 base, leaving 3 bases not matched to a gene. CDR1 and CDR2 (germline): MNHEY, SMNVEV (reference sequence). The CDR3 is 14 residues long. CDR3 coding DNA: TGTGCCAGCAGTTGGGGACAGGCGTCCTACGAGCAGTACTTC. Its translation is CASSWGQASYEQYF.

This clone was detected once. V usage is TRBV5-4 and J usage is TRBJ2-2, with D unresolved. Trimming took off 1 base at V and 1 base at J, with 5 bases between the two ends. Germline assignment: CDR1 SGHNT and CDR2 YYREEE (reference sequence). This CDR3 has 14 amino acids. For the CDR3, the DNA is TGTGCCAGCAGCTTGCAACAGAACACCGGGGAGCTGTTTTTT. Its translation: CASSLQQNTGELFF.

This clone appeared a few times. The chain has TRBV6-6 and TRBJ2-1, with 7 bases identical to TRBD2. The V and J ends lost 6 bases and 7 bases, in that order; junction bases with no gene match: 12. From germline, CDR1 is MNHNY and CDR2 SVGAGI (reference sequence). The CDR3 spans 15 residues. CDR3 nucleotides: TGTGCCAGCAGACCCCCCTCTGGGGGGGGTAATGAGCAGTTCTTC. Protein product: CASRPPSGGGNEQFF.

The chain's CDR3 is CASRSTSGSINEQFF. The CDR3 nucleotides are TGTGCCAGCAGGTCAACTAGCGGGAGTATAAATGAGCAGTTCTTC. The rearrangement links TRBV11-2 to TRBJ2-1; TRBD2 aligns across 11 bases. The CDR3 spans 15 residues. V lost 6 bases, J lost 7 bases, and 8 bases stayed unmatched. CDR1 SGHAT and CDR2 FQNNGV come from the germline V gene.

This clone occurred a few times. The chain employs TRBV29-1 and TRBJ1-5; no definite D call. The germline gives CDR1 SQVTM, CDR2 ANQGSEA. V lost 2 bases and J 1 base, leaving 9 bases between the germline ends. The CDR3 consists of 14 residues. CDR3 in DNA: TGCAGCGTTGAACGGTTTGTAAGCAATCAGCCCCAGCATTTT. Its protein product is CSVERFVSNQPQHF.

The chain links TRBV11-2 to TRBJ2-3, with D possibly matching TRBD2 (5 bases). The CDR3 covers 14 residues. In germline, CDR1 is SGHAT, CDR2 FQNNGV. Trimming took off 2 bases at V and 6 bases at J, with 12 bases between the two ends. The CDR3 DNA sequence: TGTGCCAGCAGCTTAATACGGGGTCTGGATACGCAGTATTTT. Translated: CASSLIRGLDTQYF.

The chain has TRBV5-1 and TRBJ2-1; 9 positions match TRBD2. V was clipped by 4 bases and J by 7 bases; unmatched bases: 12. This CDR3 contains 16 residues. CDR1 is SGHRS, CDR2 YFSETQ, per germline. In nucleotides, the CDR3 is TGCGCCAGCAGCCCGGCCCCAGCGGGAGGTCAGAATGAGCAGTTCTTC. This translates into CASSPAPAGGQNEQFF.

This sequence joins TRBV6-5 and TRBJ2-5; D possibly corresponds to TRBD2 (7 bases). Germline CDR1 MNHEY, CDR2 SVGAGI. Trimming cost V 8 bases and J 2 bases, with 15 bases left between them. The CDR3 is 14 amino acids. The CDR3 bases are TGTGCCAGCGGTAAACAGGGAGGGCAAGAGACCCAGTACTTC. Protein product: CASGKQGGQETQYF.

The V and J genes are TRBV28 and TRBJ2-5, with a possible D match to TRBD2 (7 bases). Germline V gene data show CDR1 as MDHEN and CDR2 as SYDVKM. The CDR3 runs 15 residues. Trimming shortened V by 5 bases and J by 5 bases, and 18 bases separated the two germline ends. CDR3 residues: CASSPEVAGAETQYF. The CDR3 DNA sequence: TGTGCCAGCAGTCCGGAGGTGGCGGGGGCGGAGACCCAGTACTTC.